A single sample is the source of the 14 T cell receptor beta chains below, sequenced in a study of relationships among human T cell subsets (dated by TCRdb to the early 2010s). The library was produced with multiplex PCR. Instrument used: 454 GS FLX. Semiquantitative ARM-PCR was used to amplify the TCR alpha and beta CDR3 regions from mRNA. In ARM-PCR, tagged nested gene-specific primers were used first, and exponential amplification was then carried out by communal superprimers. TCRdb reprocessing: public reads trimmed at Q25 with fastp, clones called with MiXCR, in-frame beta chains kept. Entries are consolidated by CDR3 protein sequence, retaining the most common genes and DNA. This sample holds 6,700 or so distinct CDR3 sequences; 55% to 75% were observed only once. The ten most abundant clones make up 52% of the sample. Isolated CD4+ and CD8+ T cells were pooled, and anti-CD45RA microbeads were used to isolate naive plus transitional T cells from the pooled cells.

Sequencing used naive and transitional (CD45RA+) T cells sorted from blood. This specimen's cell subset or site label, per the study, means: CD45RA+ naive plus transitional T cells (Tn+t). All receptors derive from a man aged 35 to 55 in good health.

This clonotype showed up just a few times. The chain is built from TRBV11-2 and TRBJ1-5, with D perhaps matching TRBD1 (6 bases). The V end was cut by 2 bases, the J end by 7 bases, with 18 bases between. The CDR3 covers 16 residues. Germline V gives CDR1 SGHAT, CDR2 FQNNGV. This chain's CDR3 is CASSLYPLGARQPQHF. The CDR3 DNA follows: TGTGCCAGCAGCTTATATCCTTTGGGGGCGCGGCAGCCCCAGCATTTT.

The chain joins TRBV12-3 or TRBV12-4 to TRBJ2-7, with D uncertain. The CDR3 contains 14 residues. The V end was cut by 1 base, the J end by 2 bases, with 9 bases between. The CDR3 sequence: CASSLGLSTYEQYF. The CDR3, as DNA: TGTGCCAGCAGTTTAGGTCTGTCTACCTACGAGCAGTACTTC.

As DNA, the CDR3 is TGCAGTGCTAGAGGGACTAGCGGATCCTACGAGCAGTACTTC. It yields the protein CSARGTSGSYEQYF. This chain uses TRBV20-1 with TRBJ2-7; 10 positions match TRBD2. The V and J ends lost 1 base and 1 base, in that order; junction bases with no gene match: 1. Germline V gives CDR1 DFQATT, CDR2 SNEGSKA (reference sequence). CDR3 length: 14 residues.

This clonotype has more than one count but fewer than ten. The chain links TRBV6-5 to TRBJ2-1; D remains unclear. The V and J ends lost 4 bases and 0 bases respectively, with 10 bases between them. The CDR3 has 15 residues. Germline V lookup: CDR1 MNHEY, CDR2 SVGAGI. This CDR3 is CASSSLSSSYNEQFF. CDR3 in DNA: TGTGCCAGCAGTTCCCTATCTAGCTCCTACAATGAGCAGTTCTTC.

This clonotype appeared once. This chain connects TRBV20-1 to TRBJ2-3, with D unresolved. Trimming took 0 bases from V and 3 from J, leaving 7 bases between them. Germline V gene data show CDR1 as DFQATT and CDR2 as SNEGSKA (reference sequence). This CDR3 region has 13 residues. The CDR3 sequence is CSAREDRTDTQYF. CDR3 bases: TGCAGTGCTAGAGAGGACCGGACAGATACGCAGTATTTT.

The chain has TRBV11-2 and TRBJ2-7, with D hard to call. This CDR3 has 14 residues. Trimming removed 5 bases from V and 2 bases from J, with 13 bases in between. Germline CDR1 SGHAT, CDR2 FQNNGV. CDR3 residues: CASSPDSFPYEQYF. Here the CDR3 DNA reads TGTGCCAGCAGCCCCGATTCCTTCCCCTACGAGCAGTACTTC.

The V call is TRBV11-3, the J call TRBJ2-3, with D tentatively TRBD2 (5 bases). Germline CDR1 SGHNT, CDR2 YENEEA. V lost 2 bases to trimming and J lost 0 bases, with 9 bases between them. The CDR3 has 15 amino acids. The DNA of the CDR3 is TGTGCCAGCAGCTTACGAGGGCCGAGCACAGATACGCAGTATTTT. This gives the protein CASSLRGPSTDTQYF.

The genes are TRBV27 and TRBJ2-7, with D unclear. CDR3 length: 11 residues. V was clipped by 8 bases and J by 2 bases, with 7 bases between them. Germline V gene data show CDR1 as MNHEY and CDR2 as SMNVEV (reference sequence). The CDR3 DNA sequence: TGTGCCAGCGCCAGGACCTACGAGCAGTACTTC. Its translation is CASARTYEQYF.

Only a few counts were recorded for this clonotype. The junction shows a germline mismatch at one end, possibly a read error. The chain couples TRBV4-1 to TRBJ2-1; 10 nucleotides agree with TRBD2. The CDR3 covers 17 residues. Germline V gene lookup returns CDR1 MGHRA and CDR2 YSYEKL. The CDR3 DNA follows: TGCGCTAGCAGCCAATACCAGCGGGAGGGAACCTACAATGAGCAGTTCTTC. As protein: CASSQYQREGTYNEQFF.

The chain combines TRBV4-1 with TRBJ1-1; D uncertain. CDR1 MGHRA and CDR2 YSYEKL come from the germline V gene. V was cut by 6 bases and J by 0 bases, with 8 bases left in between. CDR3 size: 13 residues. CDR3 coding DNA: TGCGCCAGCAGACGGATTATGAACACTGAAGCTTTCTTT. As protein: CASRRIMNTEAFF.

The V and J genes are TRBV12-3 or TRBV12-4 and TRBJ2-7; the match to TRBD2 covers 9 bases. This CDR3 has 14 amino acids. Trimming took 3 bases from V and 3 from J; bases not matched to a gene: 3. CDR3 DNA: TGTGCCAGCAGTTTGGGTAGCGGGAGCTACGAGCAGTACTTC. It codes for CASSLGSGSYEQYF.

The gene calls are TRBV29-1 and TRBJ1-3; D uncertain. V was shortened by 5 bases and J by 0 bases, with 2 bases between the two germline ends. CDR1 SQVTM and CDR2 ANQGSEA come from the germline V gene. There are 11 residues in the CDR3. The CDR3 is CSVPSGNTIYF. As DNA, the CDR3 is TGCAGCGTTCCCTCTGGAAACACCATATATTTT.

This clonotype came up a few times. The rearrangement uses TRBV28 and TRBJ1-1, with 9 bases identical to TRBD1. Germline V gene sequence: CDR1 MDHEN, CDR2 SYDVKM. The length of the CDR3 is 14 residues. Losses at the gene ends were 6 bases for V and 6 bases for J; bases not matched to a gene: 8. This chain's CDR3 is CASSRTGGVAEAFF. The CDR3 DNA reads as TGTGCCAGCAGCCGTACAGGGGGCGTCGCTGAAGCTTTCTTT.

The chain employs TRBV7-3 and TRBJ2-3, with D possibly matching TRBD1 (5 bases). The CDR3 length is 12 residues. Trimming left V 4 bases short and J 4 bases short, with 6 bases between. Germline lookup yields CDR1 SGHTA and CDR2 FQGTGA. DNA for the CDR3: TGTGCCAGCAGCTGGGGCCCAGATACGCAGTATTTT. It codes for CASSWGPDTQYF. Filled out from reference TRBV7-3 and TRBJ2-3, the complete variable domain reads GAGVSQTPSNKVTEKGKYVELRCDPISGHTALYWYRQSLGQGPEFLIYFQGTGAADDSGLPNDRFFAVRPEGSVSTLKIQRTERGDSAVYLCASSWGPDTQYFGPGTRLTVL.